A selection of T cell receptor beta chains follows, all from one sample in a study of blood T cells in healthy people across ages. One entry per CDR3 protein results from TCRdb running MiXCR on the 5' RACE reads. This sample carries over 500,000 distinct CDR3 sequences, around 52% of them seen once, and the ten largest clones take approximately 15%. The sequenced material came from blood. Receptor source: a woman at least 80 years old in good health. CDR3s include the opening cysteine and the closing phenylalanine or tryptophan. The order of the fields is V gene, CDR3 length, D gene, J gene, clone size, CDR3 DNA, CDR3 protein. The D gene is left open where the match is weak. Some rows mark clone size as missing; the rest say once, few, many or name a class of expanded clone.

TRBV7-2	17	TRBD2	TRBJ2-3	.	TGTGCCAGCAGCCTACGGACTAGCGGGGGACCCACAGATACGCAGTATTTT	CASSLRTSGGPTDTQYF
TRBV25-1	15	.	TRBJ1-1	few	TGTGCCAGCGGCCGGGCCCAGGGCCAGAACACTGAAGCTTTCTTT	CASGRAQGQNTEAFF
TRBV29-1	12	TRBD1	TRBJ2-5	many	TGCAGCGTTCTGGGACAGCAAGAGACCCAGTACTTC	CSVLGQQETQYF
TRBV20-1	13	TRBD1	TRBJ2-1	few	TGCAGTGCTAGGTGGGACAGGGGGGATGAGCAGTTCTTC	CSARWDRGDEQFF
TRBV18	15	TRBD1	TRBJ2-1	many	TGTGCCAGCTCACCGGGACAGGGATATTACAATGAGCAGTTCTTC	CASSPGQGYYNEQFF
TRBV24-1	13	.	TRBJ2-1	.	TGTGCCACCAGTGATGTCCCCCTCCATGAGCAGTTCTTC	CATSDVPLHEQFF
TRBV20-1	12	.	TRBJ2-2	.	TGCAGTGCTAGTGCTAGAACCGGGGAGCTGTTTTTT	CSASARTGELFF
TRBV12-3/TRBV12-4	14	.	TRBJ1-5	few	TGTGCCAGCAGTTTAGAGTCTAGCAATCAGCCCCAGCATTTT	CASSLESSNQPQHF
TRBV29-1	14	TRBD2	TRBJ2-5	.	TGCAGCGTTGATAGCGGGAGGTACCAAGAGACCCAGTACTTC	CSVDSGRYQETQYF
TRBV5-5	12	.	TRBJ1-6	.	TGTGCCTGCAGCCAGTCCACTTCACCCCTCCACTTT	CACSQSTSPLHF
TRBV5-1	13	.	TRBJ1-1	.	TGCGCCAGCAGCTTGGCCGAGTGGGGGAAAGCTTTCTTT	CASSLAEWGKAFF
TRBV4-2	14	.	TRBJ2-1	.	TGTGCCAGCAGCCAAACTGATAGAATTGCTGAGCAGTTCTTC	CASSQTDRIAEQFF
TRBV12-3/TRBV12-4	14	TRBD1	TRBJ1-6	.	TGTGCCAGCAGTACAGGGGACTTGGATTCACCCCTCCACTTT	CASSTGDLDSPLHF
TRBV25-1	16	TRBD2	TRBJ2-1	.	TGTGCCAGCAGTGAACTAGCGGGAGCTTTTCCGGAGACCCAGTTCTTC	CASSELAGAFPETQFF
TRBV7-9	14	.	TRBJ2-1	.	TGTGCCAGCAGTTTCAGCCCCCGGGCCTATGAGCAGTTCTTC	CASSFSPRAYEQFF
TRBV12-3/TRBV12-4	13	.	TRBJ1-1	few	TGTGCCAGCACCCTGCATGCCGGCACTGAAGCTTTCTTT	CASTLHAGTEAFF
TRBV15	14	TRBD2	TRBJ2-1	.	TGTGCCACCAGCAAGCGGGAGAAATACAATGAGCAGTTCTTC	CATSKREKYNEQFF
TRBV4-1	16	TRBD1	TRBJ2-3	.	TGCGCCAGCAGCCCCAGGACAGGGCACCTCACAGATACGCAGTATTTT	CASSPRTGHLTDTQYF
TRBV5-1	14	.	TRBJ2-1	many	TGCGCCAGCGAAAAGGCAGGGTCCTACAATGAGCAGTTCTTC	CASEKAGSYNEQFF
TRBV7-2	15	.	TRBJ2-4	.	TGTGCCAGCAGTTATCCGGGACTCCCTCCTGGTGAGCAGTACTTC	CASSYPGLPPGEQYF
TRBV29-1	17	TRBD2	TRBJ2-3	.	TGCAGCGTTGAAGGGACTAGCGGGAGCCTAAGCACAGATACGCAGTATTTT	CSVEGTSGSLSTDTQYF
TRBV7-9	17	.	TRBJ2-2	.	TGTGCCAGCAGCTTAAGGGGTTCAGGATCCAACACCGGGGAGCTGTTTTTT	CASSLRGSGSNTGELFF
TRBV20-1	14	.	TRBJ2-7	.	TGCAGTGCTAGAAGAACAGGGTTTCCCTACGAGCAGTACTTC	CSARRTGFPYEQYF
TRBV20-1	14	.	TRBJ2-7	many	TGCAGTGCTATGGTGCCAGTGCTTAACTACGAGCAGTACTTC	CSAMVPVLNYEQYF
TRBV6-1	12	.	TRBJ2-7	.	TGTGCCAGCACCGGAATACCCTACGAGCAGTACTTC	CASTGIPYEQYF
TRBV20-1	13	.	TRBJ2-5	.	TGCAGTGCTATATCCGGGGGTCGAGAGACCCAGTACTTC	CSAISGGRETQYF
TRBV27	15	TRBD1	TRBJ2-1	.	TGTGCCAGCAGTTTCAGACAGGGTACCTACAATGAGCAGTTCTTC	CASSFRQGTYNEQFF
TRBV24-1	17	TRBD1	TRBJ2-1	.	TGTGCCACCAGTGATTGGACCGGGACAGGGAAGTACAATGAGCAGTTCTTC	CATSDWTGTGKYNEQFF
TRBV4-2	14	.	TRBJ1-1	many	TGTGCCAGCAGCCAAGAACAGCCTCGCACTGAAGCTTTCTTT	CASSQEQPRTEAFF
TRBV3-1	12	.	TRBJ2-1	many	TGTGCCAGCAGCCAATCCGCAAATGAGCAGTTCTTC	CASSQSANEQFF
TRBV18	14	TRBD1	TRBJ1-4	.	TGTGCCAGCTCTTGGGACAGGACTAATGAAAAACTGTTTTTT	CASSWDRTNEKLFF
TRBV28	18	TRBD2	TRBJ2-3	few	TGTGCCAGCAGTTTACGGCCCCGAGCTAGCGGGATGATAGATACGCAGTATTTT	CASSLRPRASGMIDTQYF
TRBV6-5	15	.	TRBJ1-6	many	TGTGCCAGCACCTCGGGAAGTGAACGGAATTCACCCCTCCACTTT	CASTSGSERNSPLHF
TRBV5-1	17	.	TRBJ2-1	.	TGCGCCAGCAGCTTGGGAGGAGGGACGAGCTCCTACAATGAGCAGTTCTTC	CASSLGGGTSSYNEQFF
TRBV12-3/TRBV12-4	12	.	TRBJ2-3	.	TGTGCCAGCAGTGTGCGGAGAGATGCGCAGTATTTT	CASSVRRDAQYF
TRBV7-9	16	TRBD2	TRBJ2-5	.	TGTGCCAGCAGCTTAGGGGTCGGGGGGTCCGGAGAGACCCAGTACTTC	CASSLGVGGSGETQYF
TRBV6-6	14	TRBD1	TRBJ1-5	.	TGTGCCAGCAGGTACACAGGGGGCGAACAGCCCCAGCATTTT	CASRYTGGEQPQHF
TRBV29-1	16	TRBD1	TRBJ2-1	.	TGCAGCGTTGATGGACAGGGGCCCCCTTCCTACAATGAGCAGTTCTTC	CSVDGQGPPSYNEQFF
TRBV18	15	.	TRBJ2-1	.	TGTGTCAGCTCACCACCGCAACAGGTTTACAATGAGCAGTTCTTC	CVSSPPQQVYNEQFF
TRBV5-1	14	.	TRBJ1-3	.	TGCGCCAGCAGCCCGCTAGGATCTGGAAACACCATATATTTT	CASSPLGSGNTIYF
TRBV20-1	13	TRBD1	TRBJ1-5	once	TGCAGTGCTAACCGGGACAGGGATCAGCCCCAGCATTTT	CSANRDRDQPQHF
TRBV15	18	TRBD2	TRBJ2-1	many	TGTGCCACCAGCAGATTCAATCCCGGGACTAGCTCCTACAATGAGCAGTTCTTC	CATSRFNPGTSSYNEQFF
TRBV4-2	13	.	TRBJ2-7	few	TGTGCCAGCAGCCGCCTGACAGCGGACGAGCAGTACTTC	CASSRLTADEQYF
TRBV6-2/TRBV6-3	15	TRBD2	TRBJ2-1	many	TGTGCCAGCAGAAGGGCTAGCGGAACCTACAATGAGCAGTTCTTC	CASRRASGTYNEQFF
TRBV25-1	14	.	TRBJ2-7	.	TGTGCCAGCAGTGGGACGGACAGCTCCTACGAGCAGTACTTC	CASSGTDSSYEQYF
TRBV12-3/TRBV12-4	13	.	TRBJ2-7	few	TGTGCCAGCAGGCGCACAGGCCCCTACGAGCAGTACTTC	CASRRTGPYEQYF
TRBV7-3	16	.	TRBJ1-1	many	TGTGCCAGCAGCTCCTCCCGCAGAAATAAGAACACTGAAGCTTTCTTT	CASSSSRRNKNTEAFF
TRBV21-1	16	.	TRBJ2-1	.	TGTGCCAGCAGCAAGTATCTTCGAACTGACTACAATGAGCAGTTCTTC	CASSKYLRTDYNEQFF
TRBV30	14	.	TRBJ2-2	.	TGTGCCTGGAGTGGGGGAATACACACCGGGGAGCTGTTTTTT	CAWSGGIHTGELFF
TRBV5-5	13	.	TRBJ1-2	.	TGTGCCAGCACCCCAGGGGTCCAGTATGGCTACACCTTC	CASTPGVQYGYTF